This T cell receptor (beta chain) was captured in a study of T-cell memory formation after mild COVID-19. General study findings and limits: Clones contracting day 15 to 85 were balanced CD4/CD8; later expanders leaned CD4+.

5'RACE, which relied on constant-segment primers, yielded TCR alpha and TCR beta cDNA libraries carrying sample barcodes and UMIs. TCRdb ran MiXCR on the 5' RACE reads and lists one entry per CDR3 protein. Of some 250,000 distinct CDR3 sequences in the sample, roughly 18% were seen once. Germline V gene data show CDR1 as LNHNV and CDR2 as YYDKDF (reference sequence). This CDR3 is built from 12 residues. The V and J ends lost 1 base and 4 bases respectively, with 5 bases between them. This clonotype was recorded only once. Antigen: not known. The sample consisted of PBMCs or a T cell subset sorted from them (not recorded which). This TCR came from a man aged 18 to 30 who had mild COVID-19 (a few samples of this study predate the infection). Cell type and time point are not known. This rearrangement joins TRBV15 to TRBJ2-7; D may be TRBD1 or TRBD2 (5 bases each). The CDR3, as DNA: TGTGCCACCAGCAGAGGGGGGTACGAGCAGTACGTC. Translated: CATSRGGYEQYV.